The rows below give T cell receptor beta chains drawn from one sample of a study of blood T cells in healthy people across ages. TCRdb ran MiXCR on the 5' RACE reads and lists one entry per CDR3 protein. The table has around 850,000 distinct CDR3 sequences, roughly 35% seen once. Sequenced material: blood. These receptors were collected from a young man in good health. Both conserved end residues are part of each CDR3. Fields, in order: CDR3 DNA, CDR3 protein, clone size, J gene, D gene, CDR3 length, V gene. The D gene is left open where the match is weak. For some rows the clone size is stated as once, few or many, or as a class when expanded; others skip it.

TGCGCCAGCAGCCAAGAGCGCGAGAGGGAAGCTTTCTTT | CASSQEREREAFF | - | TRBJ1-1 | - | 13 | TRBV4-3
TGTGCCAGCAGCTCCCTCAGGAGAAGCACAGATACGCAGTATTTT | CASSSLRRSTDTQYF | - | TRBJ2-3 | - | 15 | TRBV6-2/TRBV6-3
TGCGCCAGCGCCCCAGATACGCAGTATTTT | CASAPDTQYF | many | TRBJ2-3 | - | 10 | TRBV5-1
TGTGCCAGCAGTGGGACAGGTGATATAGTTGGGTATGGCTACACCTTC | CASSGTGDIVGYGYTF | - | TRBJ1-2 | TRBD1 | 16 | TRBV28
TGTGCCAGCAGCGGGATAGGGTATTCTGAGCAGTACTTC | CASSGIGYSEQYF | - | TRBJ2-5 | - | 13 | TRBV9
TGTGCCAGCAGTGCTCGGACAGGGTGGAATGAGCAGTTCTTC | CASSARTGWNEQFF | - | TRBJ2-1 | TRBD1 | 14 | TRBV6-1
TGTGCCAGCAACCCCAATCTTGGGGCTAGCGGGGGCACCGGGGAGCTGTTTTTT | CASNPNLGASGGTGELFF | - | TRBJ2-2 | TRBD2 | 18 | TRBV9
TGTGCCAGCTCACAACGCGGGGTTGGCAATCAGCCCCAGCATTTT | CASSQRGVGNQPQHF | - | TRBJ1-5 | - | 15 | TRBV18
TGTGCCAGCAGTTTAGGTGCCCGGGGGGTATATTCACCCCTCCACTTT | CASSLGARGVYSPLHF | few | TRBJ1-6 | - | 16 | TRBV12-3/TRBV12-4
TGCAGCGTTGAATTGGGACCGAGCGAGACCCAGTACTTC | CSVELGPSETQYF | - | TRBJ2-5 | - | 13 | TRBV29-1
TGTGCCAGCACCCGGGGACGGCTCAGTTCACCCCTCCACTTT | CASTRGRLSSPLHF | few | TRBJ1-6 | - | 14 | TRBV6-5
TGTGCCAGCAGTAAACCGGGACATCCCACTTTAACTGGAGCTTTCTTT | CASSKPGHPTLTGAFF | - | TRBJ1-1 | - | 16 | TRBV6-2/TRBV6-3
TGTGCCAGCAGCCTTCGGACTGATCTCTACGAGCAGTACTTC | CASSLRTDLYEQYF | few | TRBJ2-7 | - | 14 | TRBV7-2
TGTGCCAGCAGTTTTAGTTTAACTAGCGGGGAGGTGGCAGATACGCAGTATTTT | CASSFSLTSGEVADTQYF | - | TRBJ2-3 | TRBD2 | 18 | TRBV28
TGCAGTGCTAGAGATCCGGCCCGACGGGGCACTGAAGCTTTCTTT | CSARDPARRGTEAFF | few | TRBJ1-1 | - | 15 | TRBV20-1
TGCAGTGCTAGCCCCGGACTAGCGGGGGGTAGGGGTGAGCAGTTCTTC | CSASPGLAGGRGEQFF | many | TRBJ2-1 | TRBD2 | 16 | TRBV20-1
TGTGCCAGCAGCTTAGTAGGGACCAGCGGGGGGTCCGGGGAGCTGTTTTTT | CASSLVGTSGGSGELFF | - | TRBJ2-2 | TRBD2 | 17 | TRBV7-2
TGCGCCAGCAGCCAAGGTTCGACAGGGATCTACAATGAGCAGTATTTT | CASSQGSTGIYNEQYF | once | TRBJ2-3 | TRBD1 | 16 | TRBV4-3
TGTGCCAGCCCGCCCTCCGGGACAGGGGGCGAGGATGAGCAGTTCTTC | CASPPSGTGGEDEQFF | - | TRBJ2-1 | TRBD1 | 16 | TRBV28
TGTGCCACCAGTGCTGGAGAGATGAACACTGAAGCTTTCTTT | CATSAGEMNTEAFF | - | TRBJ1-1 | - | 14 | TRBV24-1
TGTGCCAGCAGCAAAGGGCTAGCGGGGGGGCTGGGTTACAATGAGCAGTTCTTC | CASSKGLAGGLGYNEQFF | - | TRBJ2-1 | - | 18 | TRBV21-1
TGTGCCTGGATGGTTGGAGACAATGAGCAGTTCTTC | CAWMVGDNEQFF | - | TRBJ2-1 | - | 12 | TRBV30
TGTGCCAGCAGCTTAGCGGGGAAAAACTACAATGAGCAGTACTTC | CASSLAGKNYNEQYF | few | TRBJ2-5 | - | 15 | TRBV7-2
TGTGCCAGCTTGCGGGTCGAAGAGACCCAGTACTTC | CASLRVEETQYF | many | TRBJ2-5 | - | 12 | TRBV2
TGTGCCAGCTCTCTTCGAATAAGAGTGGATGAGCAGTTCTTC | CASSLRIRVDEQFF | many | TRBJ2-1 | - | 14 | TRBV7-9
TGTGCCAGCAGCTTAGCCGGCAGGGGGCTTAAGGGCACTGAAGCTTTCTTT | CASSLAGRGLKGTEAFF | - | TRBJ1-1 | TRBD1 | 17 | TRBV7-9
TGTGCCAGCAGTTCGGCGGGGGGGGCGTCAGGCAATCAGCCCCAGCATTTT | CASSSAGGASGNQPQHF | few | TRBJ1-5 | - | 17 | TRBV12-3/TRBV12-4
TGTGCCAGCAGCCAAGATGGTCGGGGAACGCAGTATTTT | CASSQDGRGTQYF | few | TRBJ2-3 | - | 13 | TRBV14
TGTGCCAGCAGCAAAGAGGCTCTCGGGACCAAAAACATTCAGTACTTC | CASSKEALGTKNIQYF | - | TRBJ2-4 | - | 16 | TRBV7-2
TGTGCCAGCAGTTTAGTGGGTCAATATGGCTACACCTTC | CASSLVGQYGYTF | few | TRBJ1-2 | - | 13 | TRBV12-3/TRBV12-4
TGCGCCAGCAGCTTGGAACCCCAGGGACTGCCTTACAATGAGCAGTTCTTC | CASSLEPQGLPYNEQFF | few | TRBJ2-1 | - | 17 | TRBV5-1
TGTGCCAGCAGGGGGGACAGGGGTACTAGGAAAGAGACCCAGTACTTC | CASRGDRGTRKETQYF | few | TRBJ2-5 | TRBD1 | 16 | TRBV28
TGTGCCGTACCTGGGGGGGCTCACTCTGGGGCCAACGTCCTGACTTTC | CAVPGGAHSGANVLTF | - | TRBJ2-6 | - | 16 | TRBV7-9
TGCAGTGCTAGAGATCGAGGGCGGGGTGAAAAACTGTTTTTT | CSARDRGRGEKLFF | - | TRBJ1-4 | - | 14 | TRBV20-1
TGTGCCAGCAGGGAACAGGGAATATACAATGGGCAGTTCTTC | CASREQGIYNGQFF | - | TRBJ2-1 | - | 14 | TRBV12-3/TRBV12-4
TGCAGTGCCCCTAGCGGGGTGAAAGCCGGGGAGCTGTTTTTT | CSAPSGVKAGELFF | few | TRBJ2-2 | TRBD2 | 14 | TRBV20-1
TGCGCCAGCAGCTCGGGACTAGCGGGGGGCGTCCAAGAGACCCAGTACTTC | CASSSGLAGGVQETQYF | few | TRBJ2-5 | TRBD2 | 17 | TRBV5-1
TGTGCCACCAGCAGAGATAGGCTAGTAGCAGATACGCAGTATTTT | CATSRDRLVADTQYF | - | TRBJ2-3 | - | 15 | TRBV15
TGCAGTGCTGTCGCCGGGACAGTTAATGAAAAACTGTTTTTT | CSAVAGTVNEKLFF | many | TRBJ1-4 | TRBD1 | 14 | TRBV20-1
TGTGCCAGCAGCTTAGATCGGTTGGACTATGGCTACACCTTC | CASSLDRLDYGYTF | - | TRBJ1-2 | - | 14 | TRBV7-9
TGCAGTGCTAAGACCCACTCCCAAGAGACCCAGTACTTC | CSAKTHSQETQYF | many | TRBJ2-5 | - | 13 | TRBV20-1
TGTGCCAGCAGCCACCTCGGGGATACGCAGTATTTT | CASSHLGDTQYF | many | TRBJ2-3 | - | 12 | TRBV9
TGTGCCAGCAGCTGGACGGTCTCTAATGAAAAACTGTTTTTT | CASSWTVSNEKLFF | - | TRBJ1-4 | - | 14 | TRBV6-6
TGTGCCACCAGTGACAGAGGACTAGCGGGAGTAAGAGAGACCCAGTACTTC | CATSDRGLAGVRETQYF | - | TRBJ2-5 | TRBD2 | 17 | TRBV24-1
TGTGCCAGCACTCCCCTCCGGATTGGGGCAGATACGCAGTATTTT | CASTPLRIGADTQYF | - | TRBJ2-3 | - | 15 | TRBV2
TGTGCCAGCAGTTTGGTGGGGGGGCGAGGCACTGAAGCTTTCTTT | CASSLVGGRGTEAFF | few | TRBJ1-1 | - | 15 | TRBV12-3/TRBV12-4
TGTGCCAGCAGCTTAATGATCCTCAACTATGGCTACACCTTC | CASSLMILNYGYTF | - | TRBJ1-2 | - | 14 | TRBV7-2
TGTGCCAGCAGTGCGGACAGGGCGGATGAAAAACTGTTTTTT | CASSADRADEKLFF | few | TRBJ1-4 | TRBD1 | 14 | TRBV2
TGCGCCAGCAGCCAAGAATCGGCGCGGGGGAATCAGCCCCAGCATTTT | CASSQESARGNQPQHF | - | TRBJ1-5 | - | 16 | TRBV4-1
TGTGCCAGCAGTCCCCCTGGACAAATGAACACTGAAGCTTTCTTT | CASSPPGQMNTEAFF | - | TRBJ1-1 | - | 15 | TRBV6-5
TGTGCCATCAGTGATACACTAGCGGGAGAGGCAGATACGCAGTATTTT | CAISDTLAGEADTQYF | - | TRBJ2-3 | TRBD2 | 16 | TRBV10-3
TGTGCCAGCAGCTCTTTCTGGACAGGTCCGGACTACGAGCAGTACTTC | CASSSFWTGPDYEQYF | many | TRBJ2-7 | TRBD1 | 16 | TRBV3-1
TGTGCCAGCAGGAGCTGGAACACATCTGGCTTTTTCTCTGAAGCTTTCTTT | CASRSWNTSGFFSEAFF | - | TRBJ1-1 | - | 17 | TRBV27
TGTGCCCGCAGCTCGACAGGGAGGGGAGGACCGCTCTACGAGCAGTACTTC | CARSSTGRGGPLYEQYF | - | TRBJ2-7 | - | 17 | TRBV7-9
TGTGCCAGCAGCCCATTAGACATGCCCTCGAGGGGCTACATCTTC | CASSPLDMPSRGYIF | - | TRBJ1-2 | - | 15 | TRBV11-2
TGTGCCAGCAGGGATACTGGACAGGATGGTACGCAGTATTTT | CASRDTGQDGTQYF | - | TRBJ2-3 | TRBD1 | 14 | TRBV6-2/TRBV6-3
TGTGCCATCAGTGGCACAGCGATCTTAGCCCCCCAAGAGACCCAGTACTTC | CAISGTAILAPQETQYF | - | TRBJ2-5 | - | 17 | TRBV10-3
TGTGCCAGCAGTTTAGGGGGGGTCGGCGAAAAACTGTTTTTT | CASSLGGVGEKLFF | - | TRBJ1-4 | - | 14 | TRBV27
TGTGCCAGCAGTGCGGTAGATACGCAGTATTTT | CASSAVDTQYF | - | TRBJ2-3 | - | 11 | TRBV2